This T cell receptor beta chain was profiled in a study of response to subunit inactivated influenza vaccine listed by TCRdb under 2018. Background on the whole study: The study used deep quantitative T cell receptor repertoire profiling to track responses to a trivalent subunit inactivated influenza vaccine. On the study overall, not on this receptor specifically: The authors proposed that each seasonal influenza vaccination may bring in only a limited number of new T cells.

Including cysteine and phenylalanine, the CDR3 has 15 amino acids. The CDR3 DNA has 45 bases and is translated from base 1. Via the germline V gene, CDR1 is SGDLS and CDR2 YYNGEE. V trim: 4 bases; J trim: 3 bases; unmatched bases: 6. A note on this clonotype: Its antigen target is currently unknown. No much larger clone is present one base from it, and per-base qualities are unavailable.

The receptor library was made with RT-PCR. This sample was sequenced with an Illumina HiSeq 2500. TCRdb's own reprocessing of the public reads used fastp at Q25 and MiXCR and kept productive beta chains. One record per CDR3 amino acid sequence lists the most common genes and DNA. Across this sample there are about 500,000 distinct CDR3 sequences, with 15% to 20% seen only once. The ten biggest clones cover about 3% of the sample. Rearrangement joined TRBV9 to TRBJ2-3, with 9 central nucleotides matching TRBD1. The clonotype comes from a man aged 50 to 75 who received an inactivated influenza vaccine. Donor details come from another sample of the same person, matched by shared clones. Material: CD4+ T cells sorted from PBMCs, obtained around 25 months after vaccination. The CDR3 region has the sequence CASSPRTGVTDTQYF. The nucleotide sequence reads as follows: TGTGCCAGCAGCCCCCGGACAGGGGTGACAGATACGCAGTATTTT.